The clone carrying this T cell receptor beta chain showed up many times. Its antigen is undetermined. In patients aged 18 to 65, hyperthyroidism was newly diagnosed, with duration under 2 months. In making diagnoses, clinical symptoms, serum thyroxine and TRAb, thyroid ultrasound and orbital computed tomography were all used. PBMCs were derived from 10 ml fresh peripheral blood. The sample is drawn from a study of T cells in Graves' hyperthyroidism and ophthalmopathy. General study findings and limits: Ophthalmopathy was separated from stable hyperthyroidism by a 13 V-J model.

TCR beta CDR3 region amplification was performed from RNA transcripts. First-round RT-PCR of the TCR CDR3 relied on the HTBI primer set. In TCRdb, the multiplex PCR reads were re-called with MiXCR into one record per CDR3 protein. The sample lists fewer than 110,000 distinct CDR3 sequences; around a sixth were seen once. The germline V gene encodes CDR1 DFQATT and CDR2 SNEGSKA (reference sequence). V was pared by 8 bases and J by 0 bases, with 16 bases between. The CDR3 runs to 15 residues. Input material: blood. The V gene is TRBV20-1, the J gene TRBJ1-4; D unclear. The clonotype originates from a woman in her forties or fifties with Graves' hyperthyroidism. The CDR3 DNA is TGCAGTTCCTCCCCCAGGAGTGCAACTAATGAAAAACTGTTTTTT. Protein: CSSSPRSATNEKLFF.